The sequence of this T cell receptor beta chain was determined in a study of PD-L1 blockade in urothelial cancer. In the study overall: Timepoints chosen for blood analysis were 3 weeks (second dose) and 6 weeks after treatment start.

Repertoires were generated with immunoSEQ multiplex PCR, while TCRdb's copy carries only in-frame clones and drops some. The sample has 120,000 or so clones; 86% are singletons. Specified time point: peripheral blood 6 weeks after treatment start. Between 1 and 8 samples per patient were obtained, pretreatment and on-treatment. This CDR3 has 16 amino acids. Germline CDR1 reads SGDLS; CDR2 reads YYNGEE. Trimming cost V 4 bases and J 6 bases; bases outside gene matches: 15. This material consisted of PBMCs, taken around atezolizumab (anti-PD-L1) treatment. This rearrangement joins TRBV9 to TRBJ2-5; 7 nucleotides agree with TRBD2. The clonotype originates from a man aged 45-60 years with urothelial cancer. This chain's CDR3 is CASSYNGGRALKTQYF. DNA for the CDR3: TGTGCCAGCAGCTACAACGGAGGGAGGGCCTTGAAGACCCAGTACTTC. The full variable domain, rest sourced from reference TRBV9 and TRBJ2-5, is DSGVTQTPKHLITATGQRVTLRCSPRSGDLSVYWYQQSLDQGLQFLIQYYNGEERAKGNILERFSAQQFPDLHSELNLSSLELGDSALYFCASSYNGGRALKTQYFGPGTRLLVL.